This is a list of T cell receptor beta chains from one sample in a study of response to subunit inactivated influenza vaccine. TCRdb recomputed calls from the RT-PCR reads with MiXCR, one row per CDR3 protein. This sample carries around 190,000 distinct CDR3 sequences, about 9.3% of them seen once, and the ten largest clones take approximately 11%. Sequences were derived from non-naive T cells sorted from PBMCs, sampled on the day of vaccination. The origin of the receptors is a man in his forties or fifties who received an inactivated influenza vaccine. The CDR3 runs from the conserved cysteine through the conserved F or W. Each record gives: J gene, V gene, clone size, D gene, CDR3 DNA, CDR3 protein. A D gene is named only where the DNA matches it firmly. Size is omitted from some rows. Given values are once, few, many or a class for expanded clones.

j_gene: TRBJ2-7
v_gene: TRBV7-8
abundance: few
d_gene: TRBD2
CDR3nt: TGTGCCAGCAGCTTGTCGTTCGGACTAGCGGGGGGGAACGAGCAGTACTTC
CDR3aa: CASSLSFGLAGGNEQYF

j_gene: TRBJ2-5
v_gene: TRBV4-2
abundance: few
d_gene: TRBD1
CDR3nt: TGTGCCAGCAGCCCTTCCGGGACAGGGCGTGAGACCCAGTACTTC
CDR3aa: CASSPSGTGRETQYF

j_gene: TRBJ1-2
v_gene: TRBV5-6
abundance: many
d_gene: .
CDR3nt: TGTGCCAGCAGCTTGGTCGGGGGAAGACAGACCTTC
CDR3aa: CASSLVGGRQTF

j_gene: TRBJ2-1
v_gene: TRBV28
abundance: many
d_gene: .
CDR3nt: TGTGCCAGCAACAAACCTCCTACGTGGGAGAGGGATGAGCAGTTCTTC
CDR3aa: CASNKPPTWERDEQFF

j_gene: TRBJ1-6
v_gene: TRBV6-1
abundance: few
d_gene: .
CDR3nt: TGTGCCAGCGGAGGGGGGCTGCGTCGTAATTCACCCCTCCACTTT
CDR3aa: CASGGGLRRNSPLHF

j_gene: TRBJ2-3
v_gene: TRBV4-3
abundance: .
d_gene: TRBD2
CDR3nt: TGCGCCAGCAGCCAAGATTTCGGTAGCGGGAGTTCGGATACGCAGTATTTT
CDR3aa: CASSQDFGSGSSDTQYF

j_gene: TRBJ2-3
v_gene: TRBV7-2
abundance: many
d_gene: .
CDR3nt: TGTGCCAGCAGCCCCCCGAATGGAGATACGCAGTATTTT
CDR3aa: CASSPPNGDTQYF

j_gene: TRBJ2-5
v_gene: TRBV7-2
abundance: few
d_gene: .
CDR3nt: TGTGCCAGCAGCTTTTCGTTCGGGGGACAGACCCAGTACTTC
CDR3aa: CASSFSFGGQTQYF

j_gene: TRBJ2-7
v_gene: TRBV20-1
abundance: few
d_gene: TRBD2
CDR3nt: TGCAGTGCTAGAGCCGTTAGCGGGAGATCAGGGCAGTACTTC
CDR3aa: CSARAVSGRSGQYF

j_gene: TRBJ2-7
v_gene: TRBV6-2/TRBV6-3
abundance: .
d_gene: TRBD2
CDR3nt: TGTGCCAGCACCACTAGCGGGGCCTTCTCCTACGAGCGGTACTTC
CDR3aa: CASTTSGAFSYERYF

j_gene: TRBJ2-1
v_gene: TRBV7-9
abundance: many
d_gene: .
CDR3nt: TGTGCCAGCAGCTTACTAGCGTCCTCCTACAATGAGCAGTTCTTC
CDR3aa: CASSLLASSYNEQFF

j_gene: TRBJ1-2
v_gene: TRBV4-3
abundance: many
d_gene: TRBD1
CDR3nt: TGCGCCAGCAGCCAAGACAGGGGGGGAGGCTACACCTTC
CDR3aa: CASSQDRGGGYTF

j_gene: TRBJ1-2
v_gene: TRBV5-1
abundance: .
d_gene: .
CDR3nt: TGCGCCAGCAACTATGGGGACGCGGCGAACTATGGCTACACCTTC
CDR3aa: CASNYGDAANYGYTF

j_gene: TRBJ2-3
v_gene: TRBV4-1
abundance: few
d_gene: .
CDR3nt: TGCGCCAGCAGCCACGGTCGATCGGGGGGCACAGATACGCAGTATTTT
CDR3aa: CASSHGRSGGTDTQYF

j_gene: TRBJ2-4
v_gene: TRBV5-6
abundance: .
d_gene: TRBD1
CDR3nt: TGTGCCAGCAGCTTGCGGCAGGGGGCTATAAACATTCAGTACTTC
CDR3aa: CASSLRQGAINIQYF

j_gene: TRBJ2-7
v_gene: TRBV7-9
abundance: many
d_gene: .
CDR3nt: TGTGCCACAGGGAGGAGCTCCTACGAGCAGTACTTC
CDR3aa: CATGRSSYEQYF

j_gene: TRBJ2-2
v_gene: TRBV6-2/TRBV6-3
abundance: .
d_gene: TRBD1
CDR3nt: TGTGCCAGCAGTTACACGACAGGGACCGGGGAGCTGTTTTTT
CDR3aa: CASSYTTGTGELFF

j_gene: TRBJ2-7
v_gene: TRBV12-3/TRBV12-4
abundance: .
d_gene: TRBD2
CDR3nt: TGTGCCAGCAGTTTACAGGCGGGGGAATTCTACGAGCAGTACTTC
CDR3aa: CASSLQAGEFYEQYF

j_gene: TRBJ2-7
v_gene: TRBV28
abundance: few
d_gene: .
CDR3nt: TGTGCCAGCAGTTCGACTCAAACTAGCTACGAGCAGTACTTC
CDR3aa: CASSSTQTSYEQYF

j_gene: TRBJ1-3
v_gene: TRBV5-1
abundance: .
d_gene: TRBD1
CDR3nt: TGCGCCAGCAGCTCTGGACAGGGTAGTAACACCATATATTTT
CDR3aa: CASSSGQGSNTIYF

j_gene: TRBJ2-7
v_gene: TRBV7-9
abundance: many
d_gene: TRBD1
CDR3nt: TGTGCCAGCAGCCGGACAGGGATGGCGTACGAGCAGTACTTC
CDR3aa: CASSRTGMAYEQYF

j_gene: TRBJ2-2
v_gene: TRBV20-1
abundance: once
d_gene: .
CDR3nt: TGCAGTGCTAGTTCCCAGGGGAACACCGGGGAGCTGTTTTTT
CDR3aa: CSASSQGNTGELFF

j_gene: TRBJ2-1
v_gene: TRBV4-2
abundance: few
d_gene: .
CDR3nt: TGTGCCAGCAGCCAAGATTTCGAGCATTCGTACAATGAGCAGTTCTTC
CDR3aa: CASSQDFEHSYNEQFF

j_gene: TRBJ2-7
v_gene: TRBV6-6
abundance: .
d_gene: .
CDR3nt: TGTGCCACCTCCACATTCGGATTGTCCGAGCAGTACTTC
CDR3aa: CATSTFGLSEQYF

j_gene: TRBJ2-1
v_gene: TRBV27
abundance: .
d_gene: .
CDR3nt: TGTGCCAGCGGACAGACCTACAATGAGCAGTTCTTC
CDR3aa: CASGQTYNEQFF

j_gene: TRBJ2-7
v_gene: TRBV10-2
abundance: .
d_gene: TRBD1
CDR3nt: TGCGCCAGCAGCCAGGGACAGGGGGGCTACGAGCAGTACTTC
CDR3aa: CASSQGQGGYEQYF

j_gene: TRBJ1-6
v_gene: TRBV20-1
abundance: .
d_gene: .
CDR3nt: TGCAGTGCTCAACCAGGAGGGTCCTTTCGTAATTCACCCCTCCACTTT
CDR3aa: CSAQPGGSFRNSPLHF

j_gene: TRBJ1-3
v_gene: TRBV11-1
abundance: .
d_gene: .
CDR3nt: TGTGCCAGCAGGAAGGACGGCTCTGGAAACACCATATATTTT
CDR3aa: CASRKDGSGNTIYF

j_gene: TRBJ1-5
v_gene: TRBV7-9
abundance: many
d_gene: .
CDR3nt: TGTGCCAGCAGCCCCGGCGGCAATCAGCCCCAGCATTTT
CDR3aa: CASSPGGNQPQHF

j_gene: TRBJ1-6
v_gene: TRBV12-3/TRBV12-4
abundance: many
d_gene: .
CDR3nt: TGTGCCAGCAGTCCAGACGGGGACGGGGGTTCACCCCTCCACTTT
CDR3aa: CASSPDGDGGSPLHF

j_gene: TRBJ2-1
v_gene: TRBV20-1
abundance: few
d_gene: TRBD2
CDR3nt: TGCAGTGCTAGAGAGCAAGGGCTAGCGGGGGGCGATGAGCAGTTCTTC
CDR3aa: CSAREQGLAGGDEQFF